This T cell receptor (beta chain) was sequenced for a study of lymphopenia after photon versus proton radiotherapy. General observations from the study: After the lymphocyte nadir, photon-treated repertoires showed oligoclonal expansion, especially of CD8+ Temra cells. Under photons, naive T cells and diversity fell while effector/memory populations rose.

Repertoires were generated with immunoSEQ multiplex PCR, while TCRdb's copy carries only in-frame clones and drops some. The sample has approximately 160,000 clones; about nine tenths are singletons. A word on this clone: Its antigen is unidentified.

Looked up from germline, CDR1 is MRHNA and CDR2 is SNTAGT. The J segment lost 13 bases and the V segment lost 6 bases, leaving 7 bases of the junction unmatched. The length of the CDR3 is 11 residues. The sequences come from peripheral blood, collected from a patient treated with photon-based radiotherapy. This rearrangement joins TRBV6-4 to TRBJ1-2; 8 nucleotides match TRBD1. The receptor comes from a man aged 50 or older with gastric cancer. CDR3 coding DNA: TGTGCCAGCAGAGGACAGGGACTATGCACCTTC. As protein: CASRGQGLCTF.